This T cell receptor (beta chain) was captured by sequencing in a study of Ad26.COV2.S vaccination and SARS-CoV-2 variants. Whole-study results and caveats: Using TCR breadth and depth analyses may have led to underestimated total T cell responses.

The CDR3 has 19 amino acids. Unmatched junction bases numbered 19, after V lost 7 bases and J lost 5 bases. Germline values: CDR1 LNHDA, CDR2 SQIVND (reference sequence). Comments on this clone: Its antigen remains unidentified.

Only in-frame clones appear in the TCRdb table, and some are missing; sequencing was by immunoSEQ multiplex PCR. The sample yields about 350,000 clones, roughly nine tenths seen once. This receptor was identified in a human donor who had recovered from COVID-19. The chain recombines TRBV19 with TRBJ2-5; 13 bases align to TRBD2. The starting material was peripheral blood, obtained after recovery from COVID-19. The CDR3 loop reads CASTKGTGLAGIRGETQYF. Here the CDR3 DNA reads TGTGCCAGTACCAAGGGAACGGGACTAGCGGGGATCAGAGGGGAGACCCAGTACTTC.